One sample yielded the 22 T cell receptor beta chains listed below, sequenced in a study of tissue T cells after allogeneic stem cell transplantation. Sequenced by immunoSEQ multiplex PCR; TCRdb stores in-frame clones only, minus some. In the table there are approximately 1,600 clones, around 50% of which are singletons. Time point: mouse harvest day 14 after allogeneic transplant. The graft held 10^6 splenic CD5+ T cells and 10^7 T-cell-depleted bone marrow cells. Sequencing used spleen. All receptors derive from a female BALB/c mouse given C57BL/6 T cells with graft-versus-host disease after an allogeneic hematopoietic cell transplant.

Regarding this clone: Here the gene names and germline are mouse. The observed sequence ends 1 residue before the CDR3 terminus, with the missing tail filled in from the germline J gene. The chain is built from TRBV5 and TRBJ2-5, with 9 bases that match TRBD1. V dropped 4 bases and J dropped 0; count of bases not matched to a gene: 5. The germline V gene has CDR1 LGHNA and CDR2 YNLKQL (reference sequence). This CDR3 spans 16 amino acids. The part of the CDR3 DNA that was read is TGTGCCAGCAGCCCCGACAGGGGGGGGAACCAAGACACCCAGTAC. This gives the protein CASSPDRGGNQDTQY. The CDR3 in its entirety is CASSPDRGGNQDTQYF.

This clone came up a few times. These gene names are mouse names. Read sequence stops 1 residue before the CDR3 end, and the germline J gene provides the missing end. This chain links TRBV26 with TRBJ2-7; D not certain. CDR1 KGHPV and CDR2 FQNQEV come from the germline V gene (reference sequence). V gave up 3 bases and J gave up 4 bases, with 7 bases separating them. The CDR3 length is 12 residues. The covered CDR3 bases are TGTGCCAGCAGTCTCGACAATTATGAACAGTAC. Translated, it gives CASSLDNYEQY. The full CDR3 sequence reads CASSLDNYEQYF.

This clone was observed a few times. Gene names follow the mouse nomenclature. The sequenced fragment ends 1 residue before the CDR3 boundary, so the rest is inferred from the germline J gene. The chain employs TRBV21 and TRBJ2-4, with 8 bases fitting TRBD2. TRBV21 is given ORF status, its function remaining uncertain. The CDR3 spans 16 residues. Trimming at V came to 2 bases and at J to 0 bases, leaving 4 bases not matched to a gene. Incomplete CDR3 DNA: TGTGCTAGCAGTCAAACACTGGGGGTTAGTCAAAACACCTTGTAC. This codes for CASSQTLGVSQNTLY. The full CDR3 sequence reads CASSQTLGVSQNTLYF.

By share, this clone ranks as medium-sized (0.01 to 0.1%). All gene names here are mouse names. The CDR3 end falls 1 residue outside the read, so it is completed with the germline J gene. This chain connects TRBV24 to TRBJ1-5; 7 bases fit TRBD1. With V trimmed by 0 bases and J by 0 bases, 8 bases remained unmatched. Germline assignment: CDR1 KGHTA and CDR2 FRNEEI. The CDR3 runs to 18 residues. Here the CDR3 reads CASSLYMPGTVNNQAPLF. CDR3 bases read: TGTGCCAGCAGTCTGTATATGCCCGGGACAGTTAACAACCAGGCTCCGCTT.

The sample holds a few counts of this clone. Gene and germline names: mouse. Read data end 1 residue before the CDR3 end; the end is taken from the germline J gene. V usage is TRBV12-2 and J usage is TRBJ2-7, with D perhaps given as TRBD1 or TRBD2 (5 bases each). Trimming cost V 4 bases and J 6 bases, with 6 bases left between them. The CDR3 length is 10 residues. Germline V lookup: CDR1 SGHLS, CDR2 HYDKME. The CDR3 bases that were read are TGTGCCAGCTCGGGGCGTGAACAGTAC. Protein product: CASSGREQY. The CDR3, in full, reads CASSGREQYF. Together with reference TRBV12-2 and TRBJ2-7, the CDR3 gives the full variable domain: NSGVVQSPRYIIKGKGERSILKCIPISGHLSVAWYQQTQGQELKFFIQHYDKMERDKGNLPSRFSVQQFDDYHSEMNMSALELEDSAVYFCASSGREQYFGPGTRLTVL.

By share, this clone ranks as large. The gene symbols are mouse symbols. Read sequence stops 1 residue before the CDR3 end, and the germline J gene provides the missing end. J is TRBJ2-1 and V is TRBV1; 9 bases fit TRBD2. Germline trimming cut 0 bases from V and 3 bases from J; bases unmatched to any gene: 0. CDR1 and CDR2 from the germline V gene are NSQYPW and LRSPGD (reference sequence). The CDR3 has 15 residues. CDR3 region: CTCSADWGGYAEQFF. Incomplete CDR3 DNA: TGCACCTGCAGTGCAGACTGGGGGGGCTATGCTGAGCAGTTC.

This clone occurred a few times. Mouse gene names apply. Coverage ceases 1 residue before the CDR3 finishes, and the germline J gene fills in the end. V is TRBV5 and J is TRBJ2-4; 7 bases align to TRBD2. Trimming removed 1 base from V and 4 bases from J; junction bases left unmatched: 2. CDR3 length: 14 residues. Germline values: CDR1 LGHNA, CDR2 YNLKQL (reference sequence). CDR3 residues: CASSQGTGENTLYF. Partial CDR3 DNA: TGTGCCAGCAGCCAAGGGACTGGAGAAAACACCTTGTAC.

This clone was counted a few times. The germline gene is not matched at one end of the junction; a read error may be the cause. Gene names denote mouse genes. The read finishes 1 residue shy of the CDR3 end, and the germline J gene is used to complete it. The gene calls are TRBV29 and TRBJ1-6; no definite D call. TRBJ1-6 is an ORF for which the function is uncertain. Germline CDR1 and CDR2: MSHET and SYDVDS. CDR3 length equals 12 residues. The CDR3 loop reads CASSSNNSPLYF. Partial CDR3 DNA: TGTGCTAGCAGTTCCAATAATTCGCCCCTCTAC.

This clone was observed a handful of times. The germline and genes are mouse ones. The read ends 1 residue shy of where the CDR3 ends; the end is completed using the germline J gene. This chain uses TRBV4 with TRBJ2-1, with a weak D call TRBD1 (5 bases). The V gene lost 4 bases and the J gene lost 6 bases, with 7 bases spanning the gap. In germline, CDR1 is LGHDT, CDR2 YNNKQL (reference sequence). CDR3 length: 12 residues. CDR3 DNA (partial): TGTGCCAGCAGCTTGACAGTTGCTGAGCAGTTC. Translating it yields CASSLTVAEQF. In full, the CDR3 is CASSLTVAEQFF.

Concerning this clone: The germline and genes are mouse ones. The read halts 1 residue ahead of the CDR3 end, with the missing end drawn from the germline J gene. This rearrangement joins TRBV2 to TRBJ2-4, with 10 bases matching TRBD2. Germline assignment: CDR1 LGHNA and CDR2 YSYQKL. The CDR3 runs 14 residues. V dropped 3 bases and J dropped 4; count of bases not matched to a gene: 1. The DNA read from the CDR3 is TGTGCCAGCAGCCACGGACTGGGGGAAAACACCTTGTAC. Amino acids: CASSHGLGENTLY. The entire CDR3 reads CASSHGLGENTLYF. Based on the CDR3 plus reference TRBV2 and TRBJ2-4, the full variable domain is DPKIIQKPKYLVAVTGSEKILICEQYLGHNAMYWYRQSAKKPLEFMFSYSYQKLMDNQTASSRFQPQSSKKNHLDLQITALKPDDSATYFCASSHGLGENTLYFGAGTRLSVL.

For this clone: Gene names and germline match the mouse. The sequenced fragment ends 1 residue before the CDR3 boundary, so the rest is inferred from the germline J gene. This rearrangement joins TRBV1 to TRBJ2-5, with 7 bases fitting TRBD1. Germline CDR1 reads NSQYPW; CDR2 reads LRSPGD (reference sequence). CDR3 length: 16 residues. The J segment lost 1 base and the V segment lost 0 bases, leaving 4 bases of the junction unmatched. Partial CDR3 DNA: TGCACCTGCAGTGCAGATCCCAGGGGGTACCAAGACACCCAGTAC. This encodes CTCSADPRGYQDTQY. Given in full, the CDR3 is CTCSADPRGYQDTQYF.

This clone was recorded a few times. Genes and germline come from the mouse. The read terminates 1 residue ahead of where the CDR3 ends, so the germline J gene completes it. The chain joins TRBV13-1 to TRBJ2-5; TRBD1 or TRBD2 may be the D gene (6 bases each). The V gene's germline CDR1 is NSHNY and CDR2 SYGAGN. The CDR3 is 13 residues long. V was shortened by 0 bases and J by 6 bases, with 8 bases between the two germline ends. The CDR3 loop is CASSDGGLDTQYF. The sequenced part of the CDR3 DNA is TGTGCCAGCAGTGATGGGGGGCTGGACACCCAGTAC.

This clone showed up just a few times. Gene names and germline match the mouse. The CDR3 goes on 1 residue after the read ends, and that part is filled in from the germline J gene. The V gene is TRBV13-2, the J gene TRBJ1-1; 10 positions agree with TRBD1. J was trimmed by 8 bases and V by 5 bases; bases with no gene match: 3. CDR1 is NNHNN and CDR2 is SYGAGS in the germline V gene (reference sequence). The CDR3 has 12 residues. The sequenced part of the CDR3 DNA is TGTGCCAGCGGGGGACAGGGGTTGGAAGTCTTC. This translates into CASGGQGLEVF. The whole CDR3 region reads CASGGQGLEVFF.

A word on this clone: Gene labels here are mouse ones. The covered CDR3 bases are TGTGCCAGCTCTCTCGAGACAGGGAATTCTGGAAATACGCTCTAT. Its protein is CASSLETGNSGNTLY. The full-length CDR3 reads as CASSLETGNSGNTLYF. The V call is TRBV12-2, the J call TRBJ1-3; 7 bases line up with TRBD1. The read terminates 1 residue ahead of where the CDR3 ends, so the germline J gene completes it. CDR1 and CDR2 from the germline V gene are SGHLS and HYDKME. CDR3 length: 16 residues. V was pared by 0 bases and J by 0 bases, with 4 bases of the junction left unmatched.

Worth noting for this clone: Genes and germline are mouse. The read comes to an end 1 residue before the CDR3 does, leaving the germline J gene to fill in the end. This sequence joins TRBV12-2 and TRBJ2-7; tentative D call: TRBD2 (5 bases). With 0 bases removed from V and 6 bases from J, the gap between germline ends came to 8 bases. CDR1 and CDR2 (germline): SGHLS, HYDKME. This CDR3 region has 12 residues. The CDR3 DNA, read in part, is TGTGCCAGCTCTCTCGTTGGGGTTGAACAGTAC. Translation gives CASSLVGVEQY. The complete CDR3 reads CASSLVGVEQYF.

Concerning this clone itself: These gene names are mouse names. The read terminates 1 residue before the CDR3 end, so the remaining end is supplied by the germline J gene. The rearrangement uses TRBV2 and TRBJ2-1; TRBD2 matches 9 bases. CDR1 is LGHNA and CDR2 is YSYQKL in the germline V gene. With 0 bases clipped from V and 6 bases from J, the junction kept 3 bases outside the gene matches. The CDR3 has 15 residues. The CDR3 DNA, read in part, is TGTGCCAGCAGCCAAGATCTGGGGGGGAGTGCTGAGCAGTTC. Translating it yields CASSQDLGGSAEQF. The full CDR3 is CASSQDLGGSAEQFF.

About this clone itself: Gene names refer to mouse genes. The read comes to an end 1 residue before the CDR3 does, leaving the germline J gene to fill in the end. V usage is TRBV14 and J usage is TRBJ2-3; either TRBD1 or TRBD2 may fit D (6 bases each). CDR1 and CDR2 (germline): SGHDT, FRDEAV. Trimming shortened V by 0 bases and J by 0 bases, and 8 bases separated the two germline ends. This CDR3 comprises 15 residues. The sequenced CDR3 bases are TGTGCCAGCAGTTTCTGGGGGCTTAGTGCAGAAACGCTGTAT. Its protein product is CASSFWGLSAETLY. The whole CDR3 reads CASSFWGLSAETLYF.

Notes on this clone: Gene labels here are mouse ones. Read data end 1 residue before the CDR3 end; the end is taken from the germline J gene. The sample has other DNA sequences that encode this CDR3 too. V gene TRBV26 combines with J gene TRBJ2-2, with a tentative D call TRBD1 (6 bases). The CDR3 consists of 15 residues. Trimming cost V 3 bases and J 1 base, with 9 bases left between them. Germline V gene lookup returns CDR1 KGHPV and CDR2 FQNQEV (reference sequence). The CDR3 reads CASSLGQINTGQLYF. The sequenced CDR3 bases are TGTGCCAGCAGTCTAGGACAGATAAACACCGGGCAGCTCTAC. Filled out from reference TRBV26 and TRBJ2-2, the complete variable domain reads NSKVIQTPRYLVKGQGQKAKMRCIPEKGHPVVFWYQQNKNNEFKFLINFQNQEVLQQIDMTEKRFSAECPSNSPCSLEIQSSEAGDSALYLCASSLGQINTGQLYFGEGSKLTVL.

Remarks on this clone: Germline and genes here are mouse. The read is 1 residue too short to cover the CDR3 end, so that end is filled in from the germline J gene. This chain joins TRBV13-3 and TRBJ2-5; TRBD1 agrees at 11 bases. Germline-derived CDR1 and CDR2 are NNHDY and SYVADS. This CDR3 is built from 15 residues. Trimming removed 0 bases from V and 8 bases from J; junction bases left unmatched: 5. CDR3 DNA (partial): TGTGCCAGCAGTGATGGGACAGGGGGCAGGGGCACCCAGTAC. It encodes CASSDGTGGRGTQY. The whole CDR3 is CASSDGTGGRGTQYF.

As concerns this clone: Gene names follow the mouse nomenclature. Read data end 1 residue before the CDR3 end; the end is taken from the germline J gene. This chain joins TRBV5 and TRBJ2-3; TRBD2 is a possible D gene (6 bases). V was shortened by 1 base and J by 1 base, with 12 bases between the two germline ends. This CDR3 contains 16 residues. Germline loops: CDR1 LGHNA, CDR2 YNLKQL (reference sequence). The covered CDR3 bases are TGTGCCAGCAGCCAAGTTGGGGGAGGGGGTGCAGAAACGCTGTAT. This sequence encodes CASSQVGGGGAETLY. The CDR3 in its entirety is CASSQVGGGGAETLYF.

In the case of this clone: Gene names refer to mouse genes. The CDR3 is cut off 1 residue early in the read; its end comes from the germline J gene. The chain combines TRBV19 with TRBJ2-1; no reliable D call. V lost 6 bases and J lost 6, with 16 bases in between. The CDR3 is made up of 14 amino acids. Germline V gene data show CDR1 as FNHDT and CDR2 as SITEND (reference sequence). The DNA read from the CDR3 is TGTGCCAGCAAGGCGGGGATTCTTCGTGCTGAGCAGTTC. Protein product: CASKAGILRAEQF. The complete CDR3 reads CASKAGILRAEQFF.

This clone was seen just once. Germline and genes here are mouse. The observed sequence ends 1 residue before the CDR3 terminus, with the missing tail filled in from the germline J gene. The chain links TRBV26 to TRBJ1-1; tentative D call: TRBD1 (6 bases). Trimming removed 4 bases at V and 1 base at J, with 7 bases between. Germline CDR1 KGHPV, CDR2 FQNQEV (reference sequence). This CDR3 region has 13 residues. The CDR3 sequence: CASSPGQNTEVFF. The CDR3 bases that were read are TGTGCCAGCAGTCCGGGACAAAACACAGAAGTCTTC.